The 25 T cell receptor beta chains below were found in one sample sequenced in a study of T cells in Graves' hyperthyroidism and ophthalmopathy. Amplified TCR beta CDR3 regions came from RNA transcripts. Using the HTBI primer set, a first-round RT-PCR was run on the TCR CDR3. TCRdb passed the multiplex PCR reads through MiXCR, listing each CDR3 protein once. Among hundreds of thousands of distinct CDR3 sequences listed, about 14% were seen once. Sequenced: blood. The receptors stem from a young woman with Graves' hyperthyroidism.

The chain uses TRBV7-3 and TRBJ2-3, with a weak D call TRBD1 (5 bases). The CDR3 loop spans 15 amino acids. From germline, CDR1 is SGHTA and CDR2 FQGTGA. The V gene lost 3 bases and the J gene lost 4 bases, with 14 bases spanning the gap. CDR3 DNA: TGTGCCAGCAGCTTCTCCCAGGGAAGCGCAGATACGCAGTATTTT. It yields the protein CASSFSQGSADTQYF.

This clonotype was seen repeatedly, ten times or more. The DNA for the CDR3 is TGTGCCAGCAGCCAAGCAGGACTAGGTGCGACAGATACGCAGTATTTT. Its protein is CASSQAGLGATDTQYF. V gene TRBV3-1 combines with J gene TRBJ2-3; TRBD2 aligns across 7 bases. Trimming took 1 base from V and 3 from J; bases not matched to a gene: 7. The germline V gene encodes CDR1 LGHDT and CDR2 YNNKEL (reference sequence). The CDR3 extends over 16 amino acids.

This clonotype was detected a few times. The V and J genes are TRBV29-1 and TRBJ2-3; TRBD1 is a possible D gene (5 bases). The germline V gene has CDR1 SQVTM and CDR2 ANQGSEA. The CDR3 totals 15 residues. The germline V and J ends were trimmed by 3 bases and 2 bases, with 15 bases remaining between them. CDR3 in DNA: TGCAGCGTTGATCGAAGGACAAAATACACAGATACGCAGTATTTT. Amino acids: CSVDRRTKYTDTQYF.

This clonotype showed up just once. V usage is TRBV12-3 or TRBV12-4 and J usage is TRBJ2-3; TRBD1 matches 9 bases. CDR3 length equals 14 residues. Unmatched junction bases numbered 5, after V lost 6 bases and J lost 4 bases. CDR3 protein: CASSAWDRADTQYF. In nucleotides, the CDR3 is TGTGCCAGCAGCGCCTGGGACAGGGCAGATACGCAGTATTTT.

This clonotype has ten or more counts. The CDR3 bases are TGTGCCAGCTTGCTTCGCGGGAGCGTGGATGAGCAGTTCTTC. This codes for CASLLRGSVDEQFF. This chain uses TRBV2 with TRBJ2-1; the match to TRBD2 covers 7 bases. The ends lost 8 bases at V and 8 bases at J; junction bases unmatched: 12. Germline CDR1 reads SNHLY; CDR2 reads FYNNEI. This CDR3 contains 14 residues.

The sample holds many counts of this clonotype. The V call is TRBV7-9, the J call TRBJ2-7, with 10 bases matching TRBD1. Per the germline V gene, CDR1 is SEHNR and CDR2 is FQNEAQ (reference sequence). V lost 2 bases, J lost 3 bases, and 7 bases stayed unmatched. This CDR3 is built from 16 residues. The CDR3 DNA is TGTGCCAGCAGCTTACGAGGGGGACAGGGGTACTACGAGCAGTACTTC. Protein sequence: CASSLRGGQGYYEQYF.

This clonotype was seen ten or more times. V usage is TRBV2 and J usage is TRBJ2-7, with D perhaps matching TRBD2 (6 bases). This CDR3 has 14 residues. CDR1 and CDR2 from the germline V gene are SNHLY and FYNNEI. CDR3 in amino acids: CAAKEGQWAYEQYF. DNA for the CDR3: TGTGCGGCCAAGGAGGGGCAGTGGGCCTACGAGCAGTACTTC.

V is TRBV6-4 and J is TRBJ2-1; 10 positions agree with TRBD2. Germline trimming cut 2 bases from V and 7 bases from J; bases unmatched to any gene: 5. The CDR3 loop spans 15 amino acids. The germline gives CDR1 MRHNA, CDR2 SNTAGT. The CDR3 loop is CASSDSTSGKNEQFF. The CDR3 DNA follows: TGTGCCAGCAGTGACAGCACTAGCGGGAAGAATGAGCAGTTCTTC.

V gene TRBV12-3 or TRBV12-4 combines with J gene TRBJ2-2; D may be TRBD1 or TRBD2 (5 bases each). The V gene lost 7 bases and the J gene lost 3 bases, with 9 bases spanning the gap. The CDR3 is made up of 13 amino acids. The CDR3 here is CASTSGHTGELFF. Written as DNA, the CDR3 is TGTGCCAGCACGTCGGGGCACACCGGGGAGCTGTTTTTT.

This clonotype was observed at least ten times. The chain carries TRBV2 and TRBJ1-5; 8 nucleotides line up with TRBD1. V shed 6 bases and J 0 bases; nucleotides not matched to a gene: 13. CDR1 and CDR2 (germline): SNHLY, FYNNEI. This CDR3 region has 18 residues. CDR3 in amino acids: CASSLTGAGGYSNQPQHF. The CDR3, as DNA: TGTGCCAGCAGCCTGACGGGGGCAGGGGGCTATAGCAATCAGCCCCAGCATTTT.

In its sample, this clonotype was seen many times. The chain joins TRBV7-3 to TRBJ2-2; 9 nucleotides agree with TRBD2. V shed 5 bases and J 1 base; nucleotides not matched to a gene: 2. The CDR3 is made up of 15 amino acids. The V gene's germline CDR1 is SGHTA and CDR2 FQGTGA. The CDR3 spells CASSKTSGNTGELFF. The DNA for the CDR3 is TGTGCCAGCAGCAAGACTAGCGGGAACACCGGGGAGCTGTTTTTT.

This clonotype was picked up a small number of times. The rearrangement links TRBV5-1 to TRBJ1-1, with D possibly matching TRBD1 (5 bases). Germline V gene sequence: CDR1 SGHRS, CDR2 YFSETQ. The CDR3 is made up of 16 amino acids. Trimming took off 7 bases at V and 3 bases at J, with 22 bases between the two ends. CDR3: CASSVYIDRGDTEAFF. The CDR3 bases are TGCGCCAGCTCCGTTTACATCGATCGGGGGGACACTGAAGCTTTCTTT. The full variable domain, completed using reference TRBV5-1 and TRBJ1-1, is KAGVTQTPRYLIKTRGQQVTLSCSPISGHRSVSWYQQTPGQGLQFLFEYFSETQRNKGNFPGRFSGRQFSNSRSEMNVSTLELGDSALYLCASSVYIDRGDTEAFFGQGTRLTVV.

DNA of the CDR3: TGCAGTGCTATGGACACAGACAATCAGCCCCAGCATTTT. Protein product: CSAMDTDNQPQHF. The chain joins TRBV20-1 to TRBJ1-5; weak D call: TRBD1 (5 bases). The V gene lost 4 bases and the J gene lost 3 bases, with 10 bases spanning the gap. This CDR3 spans 13 amino acids. In germline, CDR1 is DFQATT, CDR2 SNEGSKA (reference sequence).

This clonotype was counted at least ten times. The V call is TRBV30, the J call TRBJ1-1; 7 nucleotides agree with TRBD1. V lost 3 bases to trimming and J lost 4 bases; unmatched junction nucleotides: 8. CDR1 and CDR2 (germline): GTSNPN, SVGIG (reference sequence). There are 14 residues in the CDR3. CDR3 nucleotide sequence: TGTGCCTGGAGACAGGGGATGAGTAGCACTGAAGCTTTCTTT. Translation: CAWRQGMSSTEAFF. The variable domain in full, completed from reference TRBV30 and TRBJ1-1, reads SQTIHQWPATLVQPVGSPLSLECTVEGTSNPNLYWYRQAAGRGLQLLFYSVGIGQISSEVPQNLSASRPQDRQFILSSKKLLLSDSGFYLCAWRQGMSSTEAFFGQGTRLTVV.

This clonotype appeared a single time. The CDR3 sequence: CASSQAGTMNLDTQYF. In DNA form, the CDR3 reads TGCGCCAGCAGCCAAGCCGGGACCATGAATCTGGATACGCAGTATTTT. This chain joins TRBV4-3 and TRBJ2-3; tentatively, D is TRBD1 or TRBD2 (5 bases each). Germline V gene data show CDR1 as LGHNA and CDR2 as YSLEER. This CDR3 contains 16 residues. V lost 1 base to trimming and J lost 6 bases, with 17 bases between them.

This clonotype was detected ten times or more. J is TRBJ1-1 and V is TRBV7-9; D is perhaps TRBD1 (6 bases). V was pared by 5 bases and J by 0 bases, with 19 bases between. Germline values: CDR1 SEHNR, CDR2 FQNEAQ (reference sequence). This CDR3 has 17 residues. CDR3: CASSPLEDSRMNTEAFF. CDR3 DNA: TGTGCCAGCAGCCCACTGGAGGACAGTAGAATGAACACTGAAGCTTTCTTT. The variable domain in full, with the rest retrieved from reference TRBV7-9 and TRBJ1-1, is DTGVSQNPRHKITKRGQNVTFRCDPISEHNRLYWYRQTLGQGPEFLTYFQNEAQLEKSRLLSDRFSAERPKGSFSTLEIQRTEQGDSAMYLCASSPLEDSRMNTEAFFGQGTRLTVV.

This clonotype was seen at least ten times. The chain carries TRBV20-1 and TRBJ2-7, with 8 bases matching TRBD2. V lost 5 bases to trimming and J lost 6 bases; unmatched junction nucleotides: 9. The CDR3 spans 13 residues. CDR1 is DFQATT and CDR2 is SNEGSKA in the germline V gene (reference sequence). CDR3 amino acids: CSAPGRALGEQYF. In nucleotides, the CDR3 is TGCAGTGCTCCCGGGAGGGCCCTCGGCGAGCAGTACTTC.

The CDR3 region is CASNPLRQGGYEQYF. Here the CDR3 DNA reads TGCGCCAGCAACCCACTCCGACAGGGCGGGTACGAGCAGTACTTC. The gene calls are TRBV5-1 and TRBJ2-7; TRBD1 agrees at 7 bases. CDR1 SGHRS and CDR2 YFSETQ come from the germline V gene. The CDR3 consists of 15 residues. Trimming at V came to 6 bases and at J to 4 bases, leaving 13 bases not matched to a gene.

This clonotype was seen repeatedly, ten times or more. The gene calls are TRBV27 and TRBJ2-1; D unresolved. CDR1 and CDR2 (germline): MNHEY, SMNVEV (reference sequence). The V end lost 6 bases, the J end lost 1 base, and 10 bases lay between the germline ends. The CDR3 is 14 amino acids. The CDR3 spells CASSQSGSYNEQFF. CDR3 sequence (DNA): TGTGCCAGCAGCCAAAGTGGGTCCTACAATGAGCAGTTCTTC.

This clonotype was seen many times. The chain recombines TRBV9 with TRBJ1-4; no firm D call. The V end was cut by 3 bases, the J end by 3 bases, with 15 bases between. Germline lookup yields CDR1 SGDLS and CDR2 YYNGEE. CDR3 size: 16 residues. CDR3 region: CASSAGNGRSNEKLFF. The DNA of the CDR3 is TGTGCCAGCAGCGCAGGAAACGGTCGGTCTAATGAAAAACTGTTTTTT.

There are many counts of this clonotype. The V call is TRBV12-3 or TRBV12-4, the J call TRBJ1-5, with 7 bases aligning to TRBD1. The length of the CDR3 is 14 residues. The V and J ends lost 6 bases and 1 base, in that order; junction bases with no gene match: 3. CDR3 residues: CASRETGSNQPQHF. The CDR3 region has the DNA TGTGCCAGCAGGGAGACAGGGAGCAATCAGCCCCAGCATTTT.

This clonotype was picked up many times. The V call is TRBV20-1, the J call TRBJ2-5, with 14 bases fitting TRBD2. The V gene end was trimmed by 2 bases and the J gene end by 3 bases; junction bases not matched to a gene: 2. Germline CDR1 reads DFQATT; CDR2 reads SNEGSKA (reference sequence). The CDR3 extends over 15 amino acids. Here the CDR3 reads CSARWGLAGEETQYF. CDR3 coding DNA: TGCAGTGCTAGATGGGGACTAGCGGGAGAAGAGACCCAGTACTTC.

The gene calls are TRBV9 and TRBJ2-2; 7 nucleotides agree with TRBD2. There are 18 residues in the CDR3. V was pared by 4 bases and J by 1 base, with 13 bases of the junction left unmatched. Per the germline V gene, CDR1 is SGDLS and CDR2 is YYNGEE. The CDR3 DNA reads TGTGCCAGCAGCCACGTGGTAGCGGGTACCTGGAACACCGGGGAGCTGTTTTTT. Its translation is CASSHVVAGTWNTGELFF.

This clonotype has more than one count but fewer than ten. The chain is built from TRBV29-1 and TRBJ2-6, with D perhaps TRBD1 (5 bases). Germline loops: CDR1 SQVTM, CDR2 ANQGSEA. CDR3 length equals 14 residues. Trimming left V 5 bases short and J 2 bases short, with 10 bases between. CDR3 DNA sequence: TGCAGCGTTATACAGGTCGCTGGGGCCAACGTCCTGACTTTC. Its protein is CSVIQVAGANVLTF. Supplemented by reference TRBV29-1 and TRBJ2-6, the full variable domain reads SAVISQKPSRDICQRGTSLTIQCQVDSQVTMMFWYRQQPGQSLTLIATANQGSEATYESGFVIDKFPISRPNLTFSTLTVSNMSPEDSSIYLCSVIQVAGANVLTFGAGSRLTVL.

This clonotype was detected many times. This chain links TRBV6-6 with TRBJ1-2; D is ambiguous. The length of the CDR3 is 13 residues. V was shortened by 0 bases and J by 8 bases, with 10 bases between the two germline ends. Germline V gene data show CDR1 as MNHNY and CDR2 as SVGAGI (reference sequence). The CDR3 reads CASSYSMRNGYTF. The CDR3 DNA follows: TGTGCCAGCAGTTACTCGATGCGCAACGGCTACACCTTC.